Shown below are 24 T cell receptor beta chains from a single sample sequenced in a study of shared T cell receptors in the human thymus. The repertoire was sequenced with immunoSEQ multiplex PCR; TCRdb's copy has only in-frame clones and lacks some. The data contain more than 550,000 clones, around 85% of them singletons. This same sample was also taken into another study, of human thymus T cells.

Sequencing input: thymocytes. The receptors stem from a girl in the first two years of life with a congenital heart defect.

The chain combines TRBV4-1 with TRBJ1-6; 9 nucleotides match TRBD1. The CDR3 is 16 residues long. Germline loops: CDR1 MGHRA, CDR2 YSYEKL. Trimming at V came to 1 base and at J to 16 bases, leaving 14 bases not matched to a gene. In nucleotides, the CDR3 is TGCGCCAGCAGCCAAGTCGGACACAGGGACAGGGCCAAGCTCCACTTT. Its translation: CASSQVGHRDRAKLHF.

This chain links TRBV7-8 with TRBJ1-1, with 8 nucleotides matching TRBD1. Losses at the gene ends were 3 bases for V and 2 bases for J; bases not matched to a gene: 8. The germline CDR1 and CDR2 sequences are SGHVS and FQNEAQ. The CDR3 is 16 residues long. This CDR3 is CASSLPGGAVNTEAFF. The CDR3 DNA is TGTGCCAGCAGCTTGCCAGGGGGCGCGGTAAACACTGAAGCTTTCTTT.

This chain joins TRBV9 and TRBJ1-2; D is unclear. Trimming stripped 3 bases from V and 6 bases from J, with 12 bases between. This CDR3 is built from 13 residues. Germline V CDR1 and CDR2: SGDLS, YYNGEE. CDR3 protein: CASSGPGIDGYTF. DNA of the CDR3: TGTGCCAGCAGCGGCCCCGGGATCGATGGCTACACCTTC.

This sequence joins TRBV5-1 and TRBJ1-2; 7 bases line up with TRBD1. V lost 0 bases to trimming and J lost 4 bases; unmatched junction nucleotides: 21. CDR3 length: 20 amino acids. The germline gives CDR1 SGHRS, CDR2 YFSETQ. DNA for the CDR3: TGCGCCAGCAGCTTGGGGGATCGGGTTGAGGGGGCGACTCTCACCTATGGCTACACCTTC. Its translation is CASSLGDRVEGATLTYGYTF.

The chain joins TRBV27 to TRBJ2-1; TRBD2 agrees at 10 bases. The CDR3 is 16 amino acids. CDR1 MNHEY and CDR2 SMNVEV come from the germline V gene (reference sequence). Unmatched junction bases numbered 10, after V lost 11 bases and J lost 0 bases. The CDR3 nucleotides are TGTGCCTCCTCTAGCGGGGGCCTTCGCTCCTACAATGAGCAGTTCTTC. Translation: CASSSGGLRSYNEQFF.

This clone was observed a single time. This chain joins TRBV5-1 and TRBJ2-3, with D uncertain. The CDR3 contains 17 residues. Germline V gene data show CDR1 as SGHRS and CDR2 as YFSETQ. Trimming left V 1 base short and J 1 base short, with 16 bases between. The CDR3 is CASSLYRRPAGTDTQYF. Written as DNA, the CDR3 is TGCGCCAGCAGCTTGTATCGCAGACCCGCGGGCACAGATACGCAGTATTTT.

The chain links TRBV6-5 to TRBJ2-5; 10 bases agree with TRBD2. Per the germline V gene, CDR1 is MNHEY and CDR2 is SVGAGI. This CDR3 has 15 amino acids. Unmatched junction bases numbered 9, after V lost 6 bases and J lost 5 bases. The CDR3 spells CASRPSGGQAETQYF. For the CDR3, the DNA is TGTGCCAGCAGACCTAGCGGGGGCCAAGCGGAGACCCAGTACTTC.

The rearrangement joins TRBV6-5 to TRBJ1-2; 9 positions match TRBD1. The CDR3 has 16 amino acids. The germline gives CDR1 MNHEY, CDR2 SVGAGI. After removal of 4 bases from V and 2 bases from J, the junction contained 8 bases not matched to a gene. CDR3 region: CASSSLGGTGNYGYTF. DNA for the CDR3: TGTGCCAGCAGTTCCCTCGGCGGGACAGGGAACTATGGCTACACCTTC.

The rearrangement links TRBV5-1 to TRBJ1-6; possible D gene TRBD1, 6 bases. V was clipped by 8 bases and J by 10 bases, with 13 bases between them. The germline V gene encodes CDR1 SGHRS and CDR2 YFSETQ. The CDR3 is 12 amino acids. For the CDR3, the DNA is TGCGCCAGACAGGGTGCGGGCTCACCCCTCCACTTT. Translated: CARQGAGSPLHF.

The chain joins TRBV15 to TRBJ1-2; tentative D call: TRBD1 (5 bases). This CDR3 contains 15 residues. Germline V gene sequence: CDR1 LNHNV, CDR2 YYDKDF (reference sequence). The germline V and J ends were trimmed by 1 base and 8 bases, with 17 bases remaining between them. The CDR3: CATSRAREGATGYTF. Here the CDR3 DNA reads TGTGCCACCAGCAGAGCCCGAGAAGGGGCTACAGGCTACACCTTC.

The chain carries TRBV29-1 and TRBJ1-2, with a weak D call TRBD1 (5 bases). The CDR3 consists of 14 residues. Germline V gives CDR1 SQVTM, CDR2 ANQGSEA. V was pared by 0 bases and J by 8 bases, with 16 bases between. CDR3 bases: TGCAGCGTTGAAGACGGTGGGCTCAGGGAAGGCTACACCTTC. Translation gives CSVEDGGLREGYTF.

This chain connects TRBV27 to TRBJ1-3, with TRBD1 as a possible D gene (6 bases). The CDR3 has 14 residues. CDR1 MNHEY and CDR2 SMNVEV come from the germline V gene (reference sequence). V lost 8 bases, J lost 4 bases, and 15 bases lay in between. The CDR3: CASQGTTGGNTIYF. CDR3 coding DNA: TGTGCCAGCCAGGGGACGACGGGAGGAAACACCATATATTTT.

This chain links TRBV27 with TRBJ2-7; 10 nucleotides match TRBD1. This CDR3 has 17 amino acids. CDR1 MNHEY and CDR2 SMNVEV come from the germline V gene (reference sequence). V lost 9 bases to trimming and J lost 4 bases; unmatched junction nucleotides: 18. CDR3 nucleotides: TGTGCCAGTAAACGGGGACAGGGGAACGTCCTGTCGTACGAGCAGTACTTC. This encodes CASKRGQGNVLSYEQYF.

This clone was seen a handful of times. V and J are TRBV11-2 and TRBJ1-2; no definite D call. The V and J ends lost 3 bases and 4 bases respectively, with 15 bases between them. This CDR3 has 15 residues. Germline values: CDR1 SGHAT, CDR2 FQNNGV. In DNA, the CDR3 is TGTGCCAGCAGCTTCGCGTTTCTATCGGGCTATGGCTACACCTTC. Residues: CASSFAFLSGYGYTF.

The rearrangement uses TRBV7-9 and TRBJ2-7; D is uncertain. V shed 1 base and J shed 6 bases, with 7 bases lying between them. The CDR3 is 12 residues long. Germline assignment: CDR1 SEHNR and CDR2 FQNEAQ (reference sequence). CDR3 region: CASSLGKLEQYF. The CDR3 DNA follows: TGTGCCAGCAGCTTAGGAAAACTCGAGCAGTACTTC.

CDR3 residues: CASSSFTGGGLAKNIQYF. The CDR3 DNA follows: TGTGCCAGCAGCTCCTTTACCGGGGGGGGCCTAGCCAAAAACATTCAGTACTTC. The chain uses TRBV7-6 and TRBJ2-4, with 8 bases that match TRBD2. CDR1 is SGHVS and CDR2 is FNYEAQ in the germline V gene. The ends lost 4 bases at V and 0 bases at J; junction bases unmatched: 11. This CDR3 is 18 amino acids long. Full variable domain (remainder filled in from reference TRBV7-6 and TRBJ2-4): GAGVSQSPRYKVTKRGQDVALRCDPISGHVSLYWYRQALGQGPEFLTYFNYEAQQDKSGLPNDRFSAERPEGSISTLTIQRTEQRDSAMYRCASSSFTGGGLAKNIQYFGAGTRLSVL.

This chain connects TRBV6-5 to TRBJ2-2; the match to TRBD2 covers 7 bases. Germline CDR1 reads MNHEY; CDR2 reads SVGAGI. This CDR3 region has 15 residues. V dropped 3 bases and J dropped 5; count of bases not matched to a gene: 6. The CDR3 spells CASSYGQRGTGELFF. The CDR3 bases are TGTGCCAGCAGTTATGGTCAGCGGGGAACCGGGGAGCTGTTTTTT.

This chain uses TRBV19 with TRBJ1-6; TRBD1 might be the D (5 bases). CDR1 is LNHDA, CDR2 SQIVND, per germline (reference sequence). This CDR3 is built from 18 residues. Trimming took off 0 bases at V and 9 bases at J, with 21 bases between the two ends. The CDR3 DNA reads as TGTGCCAGTAGTATAGATCCGGACACCGTGATCAATAGTTCACCCCTCCACTTT. Translating it yields CASSIDPDTVINSSPLHF. Full variable domain (rest looked up from reference TRBV19 and TRBJ1-6): DGGITQSPKYLFRKEGQNVTLSCEQNLNHDAMYWYRQDPGQGLRLIYYSQIVNDFQKGDIAEGYSVSREKKESFPLTVTSAQKNPTAFYLCASSIDPDTVINSSPLHFGNGTRLTVT.

This clone appeared a few times. The chain carries TRBV7-9 and TRBJ2-7, with TRBD1 identical over 7 bases. Germline V gives CDR1 SEHNR, CDR2 FQNEAQ (reference sequence). This CDR3 comprises 13 residues. Trimming took 7 bases from V and 2 from J; bases not matched to a gene: 5. CDR3 bases: TGTGCCAGCACCATCGACAGGGCCTACGAGCAGTACTTC. Encoded protein: CASTIDRAYEQYF.

The chain employs TRBV27 and TRBJ1-2; D gene ambiguous. The germline CDR1 and CDR2 sequences are MNHEY and SMNVEV (reference sequence). V dropped 0 bases and J dropped 2 bases, with 4 bases sitting between them. CDR3 length: 13 amino acids. As DNA, the CDR3 is TGTGCCAGCAGTTTATCCGGGAACTATGGCTACACCTTC. This codes for CASSLSGNYGYTF.

J is TRBJ1-5 and V is TRBV6-1; 11 nucleotides line up with TRBD1. CDR3 length: 18 amino acids. Trimming removed 4 bases from V and 1 base from J; junction bases left unmatched: 9. Germline CDR1 MNHNS, CDR2 SASEGT. CDR3 region: CASSGPGQGAFSNQPQHF. CDR3 in DNA: TGTGCCAGCAGTGGCCCCGGACAGGGGGCCTTCAGCAATCAGCCCCAGCATTTT.

This sequence joins TRBV9 and TRBJ2-3; 8 nucleotides line up with TRBD2. J was trimmed by 10 bases and V by 0 bases; bases with no gene match: 4. Germline V CDR1 and CDR2: SGDLS, YYNGEE. The CDR3 sequence is 13 residues long. CDR3 region: CASSVGDGGAQYF. CDR3 bases: TGTGCCAGCAGCGTAGGGGACGGGGGGGCGCAGTATTTT. Using reference TRBV9 and TRBJ2-3 for the parts outside the CDR3, the full variable domain is DSGVTQTPKHLITATGQRVTLRCSPRSGDLSVYWYQQSLDQGLQFLIQYYNGEERAKGNILERFSAQQFPDLHSELNLSSLELGDSALYFCASSVGDGGAQYFGPGTRLTVL.

This chain connects TRBV28 to TRBJ2-5; 12 positions agree with TRBD2. J lost 5 bases, V lost 2 bases, and 6 bases had no gene match. Germline assignment: CDR1 MDHEN and CDR2 SYDVKM. CDR3 length: 16 residues. The CDR3 region has the DNA TGTGCCAGCAGTTTACTGCTAGCGGGGGGGCTGGAGACCCAGTACTTC. Protein sequence: CASSLLLAGGLETQYF.

The CDR3: CASRAGEDTEAFF. CDR3 DNA: TGTGCCAGCAGGGCGGGGGAGGACACTGAAGCTTTCTTT. The rearrangement uses TRBV6-4 and TRBJ1-1, with TRBD1 as a possible D gene (5 bases). CDR1 is MRHNA, CDR2 SNTAGT, per germline. This CDR3 spans 13 amino acids. Trimming pared 6 bases from V and 3 bases from J, leaving 11 bases between.